The T cell receptor (beta chain) under discussion was sequenced for a study of blood T cell repertoires in COVID-19. The assay was immunoSEQ multiplex PCR, and TCRdb's table has in-frame clones only and misses some. The repertoire holds roughly 140,000 clones, with more than 70% as singletons. From germline, CDR1 is LNHDA and CDR2 SQIVND (reference sequence). There are 16 residues in the CDR3. Trimming took off 3 bases at V and 2 bases at J, with 14 bases between the two ends. This clonotype was obtained from a woman aged 45-65 years with acute or convalescent COVID-19. The chain links TRBV19 to TRBJ1-5; D remains ambiguous. Sample: peripheral blood. CDR3 nucleotide sequence: TGTGCCAGTAGTATTGGTTATGGCGGCCGCAATCAGCCCCAGCATTTT. Its translation: CASSIGYGGRNQPQHF. The whole variable domain, filled in from reference TRBV19 and TRBJ1-5, reads DGGITQSPKYLFRKEGQNVTLSCEQNLNHDAMYWYRQDPGQGLRLIYYSQIVNDFQKGDIAEGYSVSREKKESFPLTVTSAQKNPTAFYLCASSIGYGGRNQPQHFGDGTRLSIL.